Below, 3 T cell receptor beta chains from the same sample are listed, as sequenced in a study of blood T cell repertoires in COVID-19. Profiling relied on immunoSEQ multiplex PCR, and the TCRdb table lists in-frame clones only, not all of them. The table shows approximately 410,000 clones, with approximately 90% occurring only once. The sample consisted of peripheral blood. The source is a woman in her 30s with active or convalescent COVID-19.

As regards this clone: The sample holds other DNA sequences that translate to the same CDR3. The chain joins TRBV9 to TRBJ1-1, with 10 bases lining up with TRBD1. The CDR3 sequence is 14 residues long. Germline CDR1 SGDLS, CDR2 YYNGEE. Unmatched junction bases numbered 4, after V lost 4 bases and J lost 4 bases. CDR3 amino acids: CASSPRTGGTEAFF. In DNA form, the CDR3 reads TGTGCCAGCAGCCCCCGGACAGGGGGCACTGAAGCTTTCTTT.

The chain recombines TRBV6-5 with TRBJ1-2; D is perhaps TRBD1 (6 bases). Germline CDR1 MNHEY, CDR2 SVGAGI. V shed 10 bases and J shed 8 bases, with 23 bases lying between them. This CDR3 is built from 14 residues. The CDR3 protein is CATRYGNTGTGYTF. The CDR3 DNA sequence: TGTGCCACACGCTACGGAAATACAGGGACCGGCTACACCTTC.

The V and J genes are TRBV2 and TRBJ2-3, with 7 bases that match TRBD2. Germline V gene sequence: CDR1 SNHLY, CDR2 FYNNEI. The CDR3 is 15 residues long. The trim removed 8 bases at V and 4 bases at J, leaving 12 bases unmatched. The CDR3 DNA reads as TGTGCCAGCGCCAATAGCGGGCGGGCATCAGATACGCAGTATTTT. Its protein product is CASANSGRASDTQYF.